This entry lists 23 T cell receptor beta chains sequenced from one sample in a study of blood T cell repertoires in COVID-19. Clones were sequenced by immunoSEQ multiplex PCR, and TCRdb holds only the in-frame ones, with some missing. Counted here are 300,000 to 400,000 clones, 88% occurring once; the ten biggest clones make up 0.9% to 1%. Material for sequencing was PBMCs or T cells enriched from blood (not recorded which). The receptors originated from a woman in her 30s with acute COVID-19.

V gene TRBV7-8 combines with J gene TRBJ2-6; D may be TRBD1 (6 bases). This CDR3 is 19 amino acids long. Germline CDR1 reads SGHVS; CDR2 reads FQNEAQ. The V end lost 0 bases, the J end lost 1 base, and 16 bases lay between the germline ends. This CDR3 is CASSLAVRGLLSGANVLTF. Written as DNA, the CDR3 is TGTGCCAGCAGCTTAGCCGTCAGGGGCTTATTATCTGGGGCCAACGTCCTGACTTTC.

The chain has TRBV5-1 and TRBJ2-3; the match to TRBD2 covers 10 bases. Germline CDR1 is SGHRS and CDR2 is YFSETQ. The CDR3 contains 15 residues. J was trimmed by 5 bases and V by 2 bases; bases with no gene match: 5. In DNA form, the CDR3 reads TGCGCCAGCAGCTTCGGGGCTAGCGGGGGAGATACGCAGTATTTT. Its protein product is CASSFGASGGDTQYF. The variable domain in full, with the rest retrieved from reference TRBV5-1 and TRBJ2-3, is KAGVTQTPRYLIKTRGQQVTLSCSPISGHRSVSWYQQTPGQGLQFLFEYFSETQRNKGNFPGRFSGRQFSNSRSEMNVSTLELGDSALYLCASSFGASGGDTQYFGPGTRLTVL.

In this sample, this clone turned up a few times. One end of the junction fails to match germline, which may point to a read error. This chain joins TRBV30 and TRBJ1-1; a weak D match, TRBD1 (6 bases). This CDR3 comprises 12 residues. Germline assignment: CDR1 GTSNPN and CDR2 SVGIG (reference sequence). In nucleotides, the CDR3 is TGTGCCCGGAGGGGGGCCAACACTGAAGCTTTCTTT. Encoded protein: CARRGANTEAFF.

The rearrangement links TRBV7-2 to TRBJ2-5; 13 bases fit TRBD2. This CDR3 comprises 19 residues. Germline lookup yields CDR1 SGHTA and CDR2 FQGNSA. V shed 3 bases and J 2 bases; nucleotides not matched to a gene: 12. CDR3 nucleotide sequence: TGTGCCAGCAGCTTGATGGCCCCCACTAGCGGGGGGGGACAAGAGACCCAGTACTTC. Protein product: CASSLMAPTSGGGQETQYF.

The rearrangement links TRBV2 to TRBJ2-3, with 12 bases lining up with TRBD2. With 8 bases clipped from V and 2 bases from J, the junction kept 5 bases outside the gene matches. CDR3 length equals 15 residues. CDR1 SNHLY and CDR2 FYNNEI come from the germline V gene. CDR3 loop: CASVWTSGDTDTQYF. The CDR3 nucleotides are TGTGCCAGCGTGTGGACTAGCGGGGACACAGATACGCAGTATTTT.

This rearrangement joins TRBV7-6 to TRBJ1-4; no clear D. Trimming pared 0 bases from V and 0 bases from J, leaving 8 bases between. CDR3 length: 16 residues. Germline lookup yields CDR1 SGHVS and CDR2 FNYEAQ. The CDR3 DNA follows: TGTGCCAGCAGCTTAGCGACCGGGGCAACTAATGAAAAACTGTTTTTT. This sequence encodes CASSLATGATNEKLFF.

V and J are TRBV7-9 and TRBJ1-6; weak D call: TRBD1 (6 bases). This CDR3 has 15 residues. Germline CDR1 and CDR2: SEHNR and FQNEAQ (reference sequence). With 1 base removed from V and 9 bases from J, the gap between germline ends came to 13 bases. CDR3 amino acids: CASSLETGPFSPLHF. The DNA of the CDR3 is TGTGCCAGCAGCTTAGAGACAGGTCCCTTTTCACCCCTCCACTTT.

V gene TRBV10-3 combines with J gene TRBJ2-1; possible D gene TRBD2, 6 bases. The CDR3 loop spans 14 amino acids. The V end lost 3 bases, the J end lost 8 bases, and 14 bases lay between the germline ends. CDR1 ENHRY and CDR2 SYGVKD come from the germline V gene. CDR3: CAISDSTSWDEQFF. The CDR3 nucleotides read TGTGCCATCAGTGACTCGACTAGTTGGGATGAGCAGTTCTTC.

CDR3 amino acids: CASKTFQGSEQYF. The CDR3 nucleotides are TGTGCCAGCAAAACTTTCCAGGGCAGCGAGCAGTACTTC. The chain carries TRBV6-5 and TRBJ2-7; tentative D call: TRBD1 (5 bases). Per germline, CDR1 MNHEY and CDR2 SVGAGI. The CDR3 runs to 13 residues. V lost 7 bases, J lost 6 bases, and 16 bases lay in between.

This clone was seen more than once but under ten times. J is TRBJ1-2 and V is TRBV2; tentative D call: TRBD1 (6 bases). V dropped 4 bases and J dropped 3 bases, with 12 bases sitting between them. The CDR3 has 14 residues. Germline V CDR1 and CDR2: SNHLY, FYNNEI. The CDR3 nucleotides read TGTGCCAGCAGTGGCGCAGGGGAATACTATGGCTACACCTTC. This codes for CASSGAGEYYGYTF.

In DNA form, the CDR3 reads TGTGCCAGCAGCCACTGGGGGACAGGGCACGAAAAACTGTTTTTT. Residues: CASSHWGTGHEKLFF. This chain uses TRBV3-1 (or the pseudogene TRBV3-2) with TRBJ1-4; 9 bases fit TRBD1. The CDR3 spans 15 residues. Germline assignment: CDR1 LGHDT and CDR2 YNNKEL (reference sequence). The V gene end was trimmed by 3 bases and the J gene end by 8 bases; junction bases not matched to a gene: 7.

In the case of this clone: Other DNA sequences in the sample encode the same CDR3. J is TRBJ1-1 and V is TRBV5-1; the D gene is possibly TRBD1 (6 bases). The V gene lost 5 bases and the J gene lost 2 bases, with 10 bases spanning the gap. CDR1 and CDR2 (germline): SGHRS, YFSETQ. CDR3 length: 13 residues. Here the CDR3 reads CASSQGLNTEAFF. The CDR3 DNA follows: TGCGCCAGCAGTCAGGGGCTCAACACTGAAGCTTTCTTT.

The chain couples TRBV2 to TRBJ2-1; no clear D gene. This CDR3 is built from 15 residues. V shed 5 bases and J shed 7 bases, with 18 bases lying between them. The germline CDR1 and CDR2 sequences are SNHLY and FYNNEI. Written as DNA, the CDR3 is TGTGCCAGCAGTCAGGATACCGGCATTTGGAATGAGCAGTTCTTC. Protein product: CASSQDTGIWNEQFF.

The chain is built from TRBV2 and TRBJ2-1; TRBD1 matches at 11 bases. V shed 2 bases, J shed 9 bases, and the junction held 6 bases outside the gene matches. Germline CDR1 SNHLY, CDR2 FYNNEI. This CDR3 is 15 amino acids long. The CDR3 loop reads CASSERTGGFGEQFF. In DNA form, the CDR3 reads TGTGCCAGCAGTGAAAGGACAGGGGGCTTTGGTGAGCAGTTCTTC.

The gene calls are TRBV7-2 and TRBJ1-1, with TRBD1 matching 11 bases. There are 15 residues in the CDR3. CDR1 and CDR2 (germline): SGHTA, FQGNSA. The V segment lost 6 bases and the J segment 4 bases; nucleotides outside the gene matches: 7. This CDR3 reads CASRPRTGGVTEAFF. The DNA of the CDR3 is TGTGCCAGCAGACCGAGGACAGGGGGCGTCACTGAAGCTTTCTTT.

The CDR3 DNA reads TGTGCCAGCACCTTGGACAGGGGCTATAATTCACCCCTCCACTTT. Translating gives CASTLDRGYNSPLHF. The V and J genes are TRBV2 and TRBJ1-6; TRBD1 aligns across 9 bases. V shed 7 bases, J shed 3 bases, and the junction held 4 bases outside the gene matches. The CDR3 loop spans 15 amino acids. CDR1 SNHLY and CDR2 FYNNEI come from the germline V gene.

The V call is TRBV2, the J call TRBJ2-7, with a possible D match to TRBD1 (6 bases). The CDR3 totals 15 residues. Between the trimmed V and J ends, which lost 8 bases and 6 bases, there was a span of 23 bases. Germline assignment: CDR1 SNHLY and CDR2 FYNNEI. CDR3 nucleotides: TGTGCCAGCCGAGAGGGTCGGACAGCCCACGGCGAGCAGTACTTC. This translates into CASREGRTAHGEQYF.

There are a few counts of this clone. The chain joins TRBV12-3 or TRBV12-4 to TRBJ1-2; TRBD1 aligns across 9 bases. The CDR3 contains 13 residues. J was trimmed by 3 bases and V by 4 bases; bases with no gene match: 0. CDR3 bases: TGTGCCAGCAGTTGGGACAGGGACTATGGCTACACCTTC. Its translation is CASSWDRDYGYTF.

V is TRBV4-2 and J is TRBJ2-7; 9 bases match TRBD1. Germline lookup yields CDR1 LGHNA and CDR2 YNFKEQ. V shed 0 bases, J shed 2 bases, and the junction held 11 bases outside the gene matches. This CDR3 has 18 amino acids. This CDR3 reads CASSQDRSWGQGAYEQYF. The CDR3 coding sequence is TGTGCCAGCAGCCAAGATAGAAGTTGGGGACAGGGAGCCTACGAGCAGTACTTC.

CDR3 sequence reads: CASSLGPPGSNQPQHF. In DNA, the CDR3 is TGTGCCAGCAGCTTGGGGCCCCCAGGGAGCAATCAGCCCCAGCATTTT. J is TRBJ1-5 and V is TRBV5-5; weak D call: TRBD1 (5 bases). The CDR3 is 16 residues long. V was shortened by 0 bases and J by 1 base, with 11 bases between the two germline ends. The germline gives CDR1 SGHKS, CDR2 YYEKEE (reference sequence).

The chain employs TRBV4-2 and TRBJ1-4, with D unclear. This CDR3 has 17 amino acids. Trimming cost V 1 base and J 5 bases, with 17 bases left between them. CDR1 is LGHNA, CDR2 YNFKEQ, per germline. The CDR3 DNA is TGTGCCAGCAGCCAAGTAAGTCTGGCAGAGGCGAATGAAAAACTGTTTTTT. As protein: CASSQVSLAEANEKLFF.

The chain links TRBV6-5 to TRBJ2-1; 11 bases line up with TRBD1. Trimming removed 2 bases from V and 8 bases from J; junction bases left unmatched: 8. CDR1 and CDR2 from the germline V gene are MNHEY and SVGAGI. CDR3 length: 16 amino acids. CDR3 DNA sequence: TGTGCCAGCAGTTACCGTCGGGACAGGGGGGGCTATGAGCAGTTCTTC. It specifies CASSYRRDRGGYEQFF.

The rearrangement joins TRBV5-1 to TRBJ1-3; no reliable D call. The CDR3 consists of 16 residues. V was clipped by 4 bases and J by 0 bases, with 14 bases between them. Per germline, CDR1 SGHRS and CDR2 YFSETQ. The CDR3 DNA reads as TGCGCCAGCAGCGCGGAGCACGTTAACTCTGGAAACACCATATATTTT. This sequence encodes CASSAEHVNSGNTIYF.